This T cell receptor beta chain was retrieved from a study of shared clonotypes between healthy human individuals. With respect to this clone: The antigen remains undetermined.

Study-level results: When naive CD4 clonotypes were compared across a handful of donors, roughly 4.9% were shared. The study's rarefaction showed incomplete sorted-subset sequencing despite large depth. Blood alone was sampled, and tissue repertoires likely differ.

Researchers ran the assay at a deep level. Sequencing used immunoSEQ multiplex PCR; TCRdb keeps in-frame clones, though not all of them. The sample holds some 1 million clones, more than 60% seen once. V lost 7 bases, J lost 7 bases, and 16 bases lay in between. Germline V CDR1 and CDR2: SEHNR, FQNEAQ (reference sequence). The CDR3 is 13 residues long. The rearrangement uses TRBV7-9 and TRBJ2-5; D is unclear. Sequences were obtained from memory CD4+ T cells sorted from blood. Subset defined: CD45RA-negative fraction. This TCR was sampled from a man between 18 and 29 years old in good health. The CDR3 sequence is CASNPTSMGTQYF. DNA for the CDR3: TGTGCCAGCAACCCTACGAGCATGGGGACCCAGTACTTC.